This record concerns one TCR beta chain sequence. Its matching antigen is unknown. Stated treatment: randomized to nivolumab then ipilimumab (arm A) or the reverse (arm B). Repertoires were generated with immunoSEQ multiplex PCR, while TCRdb's copy carries only in-frame clones and drops some. Of roughly 2,000 clones listed, 24% are singletons. These data are taken from a study of sequential checkpoint blockade in melanoma. Whole-study context: Arm A got nivolumab then ipilimumab; arm B the reverse, 1:1. 90 to 95 pretreatment tumor DNA samples were TCRβ immunosequenced. Findings of the study overall: For nivolumab-first patients, baseline tumor clonality was associated with response.

V was clipped by 5 bases and J by 8 bases, with 22 bases between them. This CDR3 region has 16 residues. Germline loops: CDR1 WSHSY, CDR2 SAAADI. The sequenced sample was tumor tissue (inferred from file names), obtained from a patient given nivolumab and ipilimumab in sequence. V is TRBV10-2 and J is TRBJ2-1; a weak D match, TRBD1 (6 bases). This TCR came from a human donor with melanoma. CDR3 sequence reads: CASSFRGQGMADEQFF. As DNA, the CDR3 is TGCGCCAGCAGTTTCAGGGGCCAGGGTATGGCGGATGAGCAGTTCTTC.